These 15 T cell receptor beta chains were all obtained from the same sample, sequenced in a study of T cell changes during pregnancy in multiple sclerosis. Repertoires were generated with immunoSEQ multiplex PCR, while TCRdb's copy carries only in-frame clones and drops some. This sample carries under 80,000 clones, approximately 90% of them seen once, and the ten largest clones take 1.4%. The sample here was peripheral blood, taken in the second trimester of pregnancy. The receptors come from a female donor with multiple sclerosis, enrolled in a pregnancy study.

This clone was counted between two and nine times. The CDR3 here is CASSLNGGSNQPQHF. The CDR3 DNA follows: TGCGCCAGCAGCTTGAACGGGGGATCAAATCAGCCCCAGCATTTT. The genes are TRBV5-1 and TRBJ1-5; D possibly corresponds to TRBD1 (5 bases). Germline CDR1 reads SGHRS; CDR2 reads YFSETQ. V gave up 1 base and J gave up 4 bases, with 12 bases separating them. The CDR3 spans 15 residues.

This chain connects TRBV14 to TRBJ2-7, with 8 bases that match TRBD2. The CDR3 extends over 15 amino acids. V lost 1 base to trimming and J lost 7 bases; unmatched junction nucleotides: 9. The germline V gene encodes CDR1 SGHDN and CDR2 FVKESK. The chain's CDR3 is CASSQASGRGLEQYF. The CDR3 DNA reads TGTGCCAGCAGCCAAGCTTCCGGGAGGGGTTTGGAGCAGTACTTC.

This clone came up once. J is TRBJ1-6 and V is TRBV25-1; the match to TRBD1 covers 9 bases. Germline V gives CDR1 MGHDK, CDR2 SYGVNS. This CDR3 has 15 amino acids. Trimming took 3 bases from V and 7 from J; bases not matched to a gene: 4. For the CDR3, the DNA is TGTGCCAGCAGTGACCCGGGACAGGGAAATTCACCCCTCCACTTT. It is translated as CASSDPGQGNSPLHF.

This clone was seen once. This rearrangement joins TRBV19 to TRBJ1-4, with 9 bases aligning to TRBD1. Germline assignment: CDR1 LNHDA and CDR2 SQIVND (reference sequence). The CDR3 loop spans 14 amino acids. V shed 9 bases and J 8 bases; nucleotides not matched to a gene: 10. The CDR3 protein is CASLIGTGSEKLFF. CDR3 sequence (DNA): TGTGCCAGCCTAATCGGGACAGGGTCCGAAAAACTGTTTTTT.

The CDR3 nucleotides are TGTGCCAGCACCTCTCGGGTAGCTGGGGCCAACGTCCTGACTTTC. Protein sequence: CASTSRVAGANVLTF. The gene calls are TRBV6-6 and TRBJ2-6; the D is unclear. Germline values: CDR1 MNHNY, CDR2 SVGAGI (reference sequence). The V and J ends lost 7 bases and 2 bases respectively, with 12 bases between them. The CDR3 covers 15 residues.

This clone was observed a few times. The chain employs TRBV11-2 and TRBJ1-5; D is unresolved. The CDR3 covers 16 residues. V gave up 5 bases and J gave up 3 bases, with 17 bases separating them. Germline CDR1 and CDR2: SGHAT and FQNNGV. The CDR3 region is CASSRAPSSPNQPQHF. The CDR3 nucleotides read TGTGCCAGCAGCCGCGCCCCGTCTTCGCCCAATCAGCCCCAGCATTTT.

This rearrangement joins TRBV4-3 to TRBJ2-2; 11 bases map to TRBD2. Germline lookup yields CDR1 LGHNA and CDR2 YSLEER. The CDR3 runs to 19 residues. Trimming at V came to 0 bases and at J to 8 bases, leaving 14 bases not matched to a gene. The CDR3 sequence is CASSQERYNLAGGTGELFF. The CDR3 DNA sequence: TGCGCCAGCAGCCAAGAAAGATACAACCTAGCGGGGGGCACGGGGGAGCTGTTTTTT.

The rearrangement joins TRBV19 to TRBJ1-5; the D is unclear. V was trimmed by 5 bases and J by 2 bases, leaving 7 bases between them. The CDR3 runs to 13 residues. In germline, CDR1 is LNHDA, CDR2 SQIVND (reference sequence). In nucleotides, the CDR3 is TGTGCCAGTAGTGCTCAGGGCAATCAGCCCCAGCATTTT. Protein sequence: CASSAQGNQPQHF. Full variable domain (outside the CDR3, taken from reference TRBV19 and TRBJ1-5): DGGITQSPKYLFRKEGQNVTLSCEQNLNHDAMYWYRQDPGQGLRLIYYSQIVNDFQKGDIAEGYSVSREKKESFPLTVTSAQKNPTAFYLCASSAQGNQPQHFGDGTRLSIL.

The V gene is TRBV19, the J gene TRBJ2-3; D gene uncertain. CDR3 size: 14 residues. Trimming removed 8 bases at V and 7 bases at J, with 19 bases between. Germline loops: CDR1 LNHDA, CDR2 SQIVND (reference sequence). The CDR3 DNA is TGTGCCAGTGGTCCAGGAAATCAGCTCAATACGCAGTATTTT. Its translation is CASGPGNQLNTQYF.

The rearrangement uses TRBV4-2 and TRBJ1-2; 8 bases are a match to TRBD1. With V trimmed by 3 bases and J by 5 bases, 11 bases remained unmatched. The CDR3 has 16 residues. In germline, CDR1 is LGHNA, CDR2 YNFKEQ. The CDR3 protein is CASSQGGTGELYGYTF. DNA for the CDR3: TGTGCCAGCAGCCAGGGAGGGACAGGAGAATTATATGGCTACACCTTC.

This sequence joins TRBV5-1 and TRBJ2-2, with 11 bases identical to TRBD2. CDR1 and CDR2 from the germline V gene are SGHRS and YFSETQ. Trimming took 2 bases from V and 7 from J; bases not matched to a gene: 4. The length of the CDR3 is 15 residues. CDR3 nucleotides: TGCGCCAGCAGCTTCGGACTAGCGGGTATCGGGGAGCTGTTTTTT. Translating it yields CASSFGLAGIGELFF.

V and J are TRBV29-1 and TRBJ2-3; possibly TRBD2 for D (6 bases). The CDR3 totals 13 residues. Germline V lookup: CDR1 SQVTM, CDR2 ANQGSEA. V was clipped by 6 bases and J by 5 bases, with 15 bases between them. The CDR3: CSVEREPKDTQYF. Here the CDR3 DNA reads TGCAGCGTGGAACGGGAGCCTAAAGATACGCAGTATTTT.

V is TRBV9 and J is TRBJ2-2; D is ambiguous. This CDR3 spans 14 amino acids. Trimming cost V 0 bases and J 1 base, with 4 bases left between them. Germline V gene lookup returns CDR1 SGDLS and CDR2 YYNGEE. The CDR3 DNA is TGTGCCAGCAGCGTAGCACAGAACACCGGGGAGCTGTTTTTT. Its translation is CASSVAQNTGELFF.

The chain couples TRBV9 to TRBJ2-3; 8 bases are shared with TRBD2. The CDR3 is 14 amino acids. Trimming removed 6 bases from V and 1 base from J; junction bases left unmatched: 4. CDR1 and CDR2 from the germline V gene are SGDLS and YYNGEE. For the CDR3, the DNA is TGTGCCAGCAATCGAGCGGGGGGCACAGATACGCAGTATTTT. It codes for CASNRAGGTDTQYF.

This chain links TRBV30 with TRBJ1-4, with TRBD1 matching over 9 bases. J lost 6 bases, V lost 4 bases, and 6 bases had no gene match. This CDR3 is 14 amino acids long. CDR1 and CDR2 from the germline V gene are GTSNPN and SVGIG (reference sequence). The CDR3 loop reads CAWTFRDRDEKLFF. The CDR3 bases are TGTGCCTGGACTTTCCGGGACAGGGATGAAAAACTGTTTTTT.